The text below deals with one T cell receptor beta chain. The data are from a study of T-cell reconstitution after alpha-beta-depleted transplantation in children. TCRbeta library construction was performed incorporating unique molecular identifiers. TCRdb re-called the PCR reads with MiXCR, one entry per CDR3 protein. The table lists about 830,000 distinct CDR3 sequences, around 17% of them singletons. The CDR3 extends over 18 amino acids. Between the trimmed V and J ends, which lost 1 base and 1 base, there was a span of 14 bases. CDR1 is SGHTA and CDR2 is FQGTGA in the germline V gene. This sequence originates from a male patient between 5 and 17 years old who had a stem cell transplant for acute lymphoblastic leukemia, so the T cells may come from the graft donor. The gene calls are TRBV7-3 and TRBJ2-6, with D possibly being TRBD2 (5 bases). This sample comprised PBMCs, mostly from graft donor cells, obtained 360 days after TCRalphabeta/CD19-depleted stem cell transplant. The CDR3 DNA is TGTGCCAGCAGCTTAAAAGGGAGACTGCATTCTGGGGCCAACGTCCTGACTTTC. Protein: CASSLKGRLHSGANVLTF.